The T cell receptor (beta chain) described here comes from a study of siplizumab effects on memory and regulatory T cells. CDR3 size: 14 residues. Germline V lookup: CDR1 SGHVS, CDR2 FNYEAQ. The V gene lost 2 bases and the J gene lost 1 base, with 7 bases spanning the gap. Clones were read by immunoSEQ multiplex PCR, and TCRdb kept only the in-frame ones, dropping some. Among about 85,000 clones listed, 85% to 95% were seen once. This sequence joins TRBV7-6 and TRBJ2-3; unclear D gene. The TCR sequence derives from a human donor in good health. Sample: CD8+ T cells sorted from blood. For the CDR3, the DNA is TGTGCCAGCAGCTTATTAGTTGGCACAGATACGCAGTATTTT. Encoded protein: CASSLLVGTDTQYF.